The 32 T cell receptor beta chains listed next were all sequenced from one sample in a study of cytomegalovirus exposure and HLA in healthy donors. With 60 Vbeta and 13 Jbeta primers, the PCR was carried out. TCRdb's table, derived via immunoSEQ multiplex PCR, lists solely in-frame clones and lacks some. The sample records 150,000 to 200,000 clones, around 81% being singletons. The sample consisted of PBMCs. All receptors derive from a woman aged 18 to 35 in good health and CMV-seropositive.

This clone came up once. This rearrangement joins TRBV2 to TRBJ2-1, with a tentative D call TRBD2 (5 bases). The CDR3 length is 13 residues. Germline V gene data show CDR1 as SNHLY and CDR2 as FYNNEI. The ends were cut back, 3 bases at V and 4 bases at J, with 7 bases in the middle. The CDR3 DNA is TGTGCCAGCAGTGATACTAGTTACAATGAGCAGTTCTTC. Translated, it gives CASSDTSYNEQFF.

The chain links TRBV4-2 to TRBJ2-3; possibly TRBD1 for D (6 bases). The CDR3 runs to 16 residues. V was trimmed by 3 bases and J by 4 bases, leaving 17 bases between them. CDR1 is LGHNA and CDR2 is YNFKEQ in the germline V gene. CDR3 nucleotides: TGTGCCAGCAGCCAGGCCCCAGGGGTAGGCGCAGATACGCAGTATTTT. Protein sequence: CASSQAPGVGADTQYF.

The V gene is TRBV4-1, the J gene TRBJ2-2, with 12 positions matching TRBD1. Germline CDR1 is MGHRA and CDR2 is YSYEKL. J lost 7 bases, V lost 5 bases, and 8 bases had no gene match. This CDR3 has 16 residues. The CDR3 DNA sequence: TGCGCCAGCAGCGTCCGGGACAGGGGGCGGATCGGGGAGCTGTTTTTT. This gives the protein CASSVRDRGRIGELFF.

V usage is TRBV13 and J usage is TRBJ2-3; no definite D call. The CDR3 sequence is 14 residues long. CDR1 and CDR2 (germline): PRHDT, FYEKMQ (reference sequence). The V gene lost 0 bases and the J gene lost 1 base, with 5 bases spanning the gap. Here the CDR3 DNA reads TGTGCCAGCAGCTTAGGTCGGGGCACAGATACGCAGTATTTT. Its protein product is CASSLGRGTDTQYF.

This chain links TRBV9 with TRBJ2-1, with TRBD1 matching 7 bases. Germline V CDR1 and CDR2: SGDLS, YYNGEE. With 1 base clipped from V and 5 bases from J, the junction kept 3 bases outside the gene matches. The CDR3 consists of 14 residues. The CDR3 loop is CASSVQGGNNEQFF. CDR3 in DNA: TGTGCCAGCAGCGTACAAGGGGGCAACAATGAGCAGTTCTTC.

V is TRBV30 and J is TRBJ2-1, with TRBD2 identical over 9 bases. CDR1 and CDR2 (germline): GTSNPN, SVGIG (reference sequence). The CDR3 extends over 13 amino acids. V lost 1 base and J lost 7; bases outside the gene matches: 2. CDR3 amino acids: CAWSALAGNEQFF. The CDR3 bases are TGTGCCTGGAGTGCGCTAGCGGGGAATGAGCAGTTCTTC.

This clone is a singleton in its sample. The chain joins TRBV2 to TRBJ2-5; D possibly corresponds to TRBD2 (6 bases). The J call may be incorrect, as the DNA end agrees better with TRBJ2-7. The V gene's germline CDR1 is SNHLY and CDR2 FYNNEI. The CDR3 has 15 amino acids. CDR3 sequence: CASSERDSNAYEQYF. The CDR3 DNA sequence: TGTGCCAGCAGTGAAAGGGACTCAAACGCCTACGAGCAGTACTTC.

The rearrangement uses TRBV6-1 and TRBJ2-4, with TRBD2 matching 11 bases. V lost 9 bases, J lost 6 bases, and 7 bases stayed unmatched. This CDR3 is built from 14 residues. Germline values: CDR1 MNHNS, CDR2 SASEGT. The chain's CDR3 is CASCSGGAGNIQYF. The CDR3 DNA sequence: TGTGCCAGTTGTAGCGGGGGGGCCGGAAACATTCAGTACTTC.

This chain connects TRBV5-1 to TRBJ2-6, with D possibly being TRBD2 (6 bases). Germline CDR1 SGHRS, CDR2 YFSETQ. The ends were cut back, 0 bases at V and 3 bases at J, with 13 bases in the middle. The CDR3 runs to 17 residues. CDR3 protein: CASSLDGLGGGANVLTF. Written as DNA, the CDR3 is TGCGCCAGCAGCTTGGATGGTTTGGGGGGTGGGGCCAACGTCCTGACTTTC.

The rearrangement uses TRBV27 and TRBJ2-7, with D possibly matching TRBD1 (6 bases). This CDR3 contains 14 residues. CDR1 and CDR2 (germline): MNHEY, SMNVEV (reference sequence). Trimming left V 7 bases short and J 3 bases short, with 16 bases between. CDR3 DNA: TGTGCCAGCATTTCTACAACAGGGATCTACGAGCAGTACTTC. This codes for CASISTTGIYEQYF.

The chain recombines TRBV7-2 with TRBJ2-1, with D perhaps TRBD2 (6 bases). The CDR3 is made up of 17 amino acids. CDR1 SGHTA and CDR2 FQGNSA come from the germline V gene. V was shortened by 2 bases and J by 7 bases, with 21 bases between the two germline ends. The CDR3: CASSLYLWKAGRNEQFF. The CDR3 DNA reads TGTGCCAGCAGCTTATATCTGTGGAAGGCGGGGAGGAATGAGCAGTTCTTC.

The chain couples TRBV5-4 to TRBJ2-3, with D tentatively TRBD2 (6 bases). The CDR3 has 15 residues. Germline V CDR1 and CDR2: SGHNT, YYREEE (reference sequence). Trimming removed 0 bases from V and 6 bases from J, with 14 bases in between. Here the CDR3 reads CASSLGQITSDTQYF. As DNA, the CDR3 is TGTGCCAGCAGCTTGGGTCAGATCACTAGCGATACGCAGTATTTT.

This chain links TRBV5-1 with TRBJ1-4; 10 nucleotides match TRBD1. In germline, CDR1 is SGHRS, CDR2 YFSETQ. The CDR3 has 19 residues. The J segment lost 0 bases and the V segment lost 0 bases, leaving 8 bases of the junction unmatched. The CDR3 loop reads CASSLAGTGAVATNEKLFF. DNA of the CDR3: TGCGCCAGCAGCTTGGCCGGGACAGGGGCTGTTGCAACTAATGAAAAACTGTTTTTT.

This chain joins TRBV5-4 and TRBJ2-1; 10 bases are a match to TRBD1. Germline values: CDR1 SGHNT, CDR2 YYREEE (reference sequence). This CDR3 has 12 amino acids. V lost 4 bases to trimming and J lost 9 bases; unmatched junction nucleotides: 1. CDR3 DNA: TGTGCCAGCAGCGGGACAGGGGTTGAGCAGTTCTTC. This encodes CASSGTGVEQFF.

The V and J genes are TRBV21-1 and TRBJ1-4; the D call in the table, TRBD1, was not verified against the DNA. TRBV21-1 is a pseudogene. The CDR3 extends over 13 amino acids. The CDR3 protein is CASRTGSNEKLFF. CDR3 nucleotides: TGTGCCAGCAGGACAGGGAGTAATGAAAAACTGTTTTTT.

This chain joins TRBV10-3 and TRBJ2-1; 11 bases align to TRBD1. The CDR3 loop spans 16 amino acids. The V segment lost 5 bases and the J segment 3 bases; nucleotides outside the gene matches: 6. Per the germline V gene, CDR1 is ENHRY and CDR2 is SYGVKD. Here the CDR3 DNA reads TGTGCCATCAGTTGGACAGGGGGCGCGAACTACAATGAGCAGTTCTTC. This translates into CAISWTGGANYNEQFF.

This clone was recorded a few times. The same CDR3 also results from other DNA sequences found in this sample. J is TRBJ2-5 and V is TRBV9; 8 nucleotides align to TRBD2. The CDR3 extends over 14 amino acids. V was pared by 0 bases and J by 5 bases, with 3 bases of the junction left unmatched. Per the germline V gene, CDR1 is SGDLS and CDR2 is YYNGEE. The CDR3 spells CASSVAGGEETQYF. The CDR3 nucleotides read TGTGCCAGCAGCGTAGCCGGGGGGGAGGAGACCCAGTACTTC.

The chain combines TRBV5-1 with TRBJ2-7, with a possible D match to TRBD1 (6 bases). The germline V gene has CDR1 SGHRS and CDR2 YFSETQ. Trimming pared 5 bases from V and 5 bases from J, leaving 20 bases between. This CDR3 region has 15 residues. CDR3 DNA sequence: TGCGCCAGCAGTCCCGAACCCCGGGACATCCACGAGCAGTACTTC. Translating it yields CASSPEPRDIHEQYF. The variable domain in full, completed from reference TRBV5-1 and TRBJ2-7, reads KAGVTQTPRYLIKTRGQQVTLSCSPISGHRSVSWYQQTPGQGLQFLFEYFSETQRNKGNFPGRFSGRQFSNSRSEMNVSTLELGDSALYLCASSPEPRDIHEQYFGPGTRLTVT.

The rearrangement uses TRBV9 and TRBJ2-3; 9 bases are a match to TRBD2. J was trimmed by 3 bases and V by 1 base; bases with no gene match: 6. CDR3 length equals 16 residues. Per germline, CDR1 SGDLS and CDR2 YYNGEE. This CDR3 reads CASSVMAGGFTDTQYF. Written as DNA, the CDR3 is TGTGCCAGCAGCGTAATGGCGGGGGGGTTTACAGATACGCAGTATTTT.

This clone occurred once. The germline gene is not matched at one end of the junction; a read error may be the cause. The identical CDR3 is also encoded by other nucleotide sequences in the sample. V is TRBV5-4 and J is TRBJ1-1; TRBD1 matches at 7 bases. Germline V gene lookup returns CDR1 SGHNT and CDR2 YYREEE (reference sequence). The CDR3 has 15 amino acids. This CDR3 is CASSPWTGSNTEAFF. Written as DNA, the CDR3 is TGTGCCAGCAGCCCGTGGACAGGTAGTAACACTGAGGCTTTCTTT.

This clone came up once. This chain joins TRBV5-1 and TRBJ2-1; 12 bases match TRBD1. Germline CDR1 SGHRS, CDR2 YFSETQ. This CDR3 is built from 15 residues. V lost 10 bases to trimming and J lost 9 bases; unmatched junction nucleotides: 14. The CDR3 sequence is CASVIGTGGSREQFF. CDR3 DNA: TGCGCCTCGGTGATCGGGACAGGGGGCTCCCGTGAGCAGTTCTTC.

V and J are TRBV28 and TRBJ1-2; 7 bases are shared with TRBD1. V trimming: 5 bases; J trimming: 4 bases; junction bases outside the gene matches: 10. CDR1 and CDR2 (germline): MDHEN, SYDVKM. This CDR3 region has 15 residues. The CDR3 nucleotides read TGTGCCAGCAGTGAGCTTAAGGGGGCCAGCTATGGCTACACCTTC. This translates into CASSELKGASYGYTF.

The DNA for the CDR3 is TGTGCCAGCAGTGACCCGGGACTAGCGGCCACAGATACGCAGTATTTT. This encodes CASSDPGLAATDTQYF. The chain employs TRBV6-1 and TRBJ2-3; TRBD2 aligns across 11 bases. Germline V gene data show CDR1 as MNHNS and CDR2 as SASEGT. The CDR3 length is 16 residues. V lost 3 bases to trimming and J lost 2 bases; unmatched junction nucleotides: 4.

This clone has only a few counts. Here the CDR3 reads CASSVGLVSNYGYTF. CDR3 sequence (DNA): TGTGCCAGCAGCGTAGGTTTGGTCAGTAACTATGGCTACACCTTC. This rearrangement joins TRBV9 to TRBJ1-2; D remains ambiguous. The CDR3 totals 15 residues. Between the trimmed V and J ends, which lost 0 bases and 1 base, there was a span of 10 bases. The germline V gene has CDR1 SGDLS and CDR2 YYNGEE.

The gene calls are TRBV9 and TRBJ1-4; D might be TRBD1 (6 bases). This CDR3 is built from 15 residues. The V and J ends lost 0 bases and 7 bases respectively, with 13 bases between them. The V gene's germline CDR1 is SGDLS and CDR2 YYNGEE. As DNA, the CDR3 is TGTGCCAGCAGCGTAGGGGGGGGCCTGGCTGAAAAACTGTTTTTT. Its protein is CASSVGGGLAEKLFF.

This chain joins TRBV5-1 and TRBJ2-2, with TRBD2 matching over 8 bases. This CDR3 has 15 amino acids. Germline V gene data show CDR1 as SGHRS and CDR2 as YFSETQ. J lost 11 bases, V lost 4 bases, and 13 bases had no gene match. The CDR3 sequence: CASSLITSGVSELFF. The CDR3 DNA follows: TGCGCCAGCAGCCTAATAACTAGCGGAGTAAGCGAGCTGTTTTTT.

The V and J genes are TRBV7-9 and TRBJ1-5; 9 bases are a match to TRBD1. V trimming: 4 bases; J trimming: 4 bases; junction bases outside the gene matches: 2. The V gene's germline CDR1 is SEHNR and CDR2 FQNEAQ (reference sequence). The CDR3 extends over 14 amino acids. The CDR3 sequence: CASSWTGANQPQHF. CDR3 in DNA: TGTGCCAGCAGCTGGACAGGGGCGAATCAGCCCCAGCATTTT.

This clone has only one observation. V gene TRBV4-1 combines with J gene TRBJ2-1, with TRBD2 identical over 11 bases. The V gene's germline CDR1 is MGHRA and CDR2 YSYEKL. The CDR3 extends over 16 amino acids. The V segment lost 3 bases and the J segment 5 bases; nucleotides outside the gene matches: 6. The CDR3 loop reads CASSHRGTSGNNEQFF. Here the CDR3 DNA reads TGCGCCAGCAGCCACCGCGGGACTAGCGGAAACAATGAGCAGTTCTTC.

This clone was seen only once. V and J are TRBV7-3 and TRBJ2-3; D unresolved. Germline-derived CDR1 and CDR2 are SGHTA and FQGTGA. The CDR3 has 13 amino acids. Trimming removed 4 bases at V and 1 base at J, with 6 bases between. The CDR3 DNA is TGTGCCAGCAGCTCCATAGGCACAGATACGCAGTATTTT. It encodes CASSSIGTDTQYF.

This sequence joins TRBV18 and TRBJ1-4; maybe TRBD1 (5 bases). CDR1 is KGHSH, CDR2 LQKENI, per germline. This CDR3 has 16 residues. Trimming pared 3 bases from V and 8 bases from J, leaving 19 bases between. CDR3 residues: CASSPFYGGGEEKLFF. The CDR3 region has the DNA TGTGCCAGCTCACCGTTCTATGGGGGAGGTGAAGAAAAACTGTTTTTT.

This clone has only one observation. V is TRBV4-1 and J is TRBJ1-1; TRBD1 matches at 8 bases. The V gene end was trimmed by 6 bases and the J gene end by 7 bases; junction bases not matched to a gene: 1. This CDR3 has 11 amino acids. The germline V gene encodes CDR1 MGHRA and CDR2 YSYEKL. As DNA, the CDR3 is TGCGCCAGCAGACAGGGGGGTGAAGCTTTCTTT. Protein product: CASRQGGEAFF.

The chain couples TRBV7-3 to TRBJ2-2, with D possibly matching TRBD2 (5 bases). CDR3 length equals 16 residues. Trimming shortened V by 3 bases and J by 7 bases, and 18 bases separated the two germline ends. The germline CDR1 and CDR2 sequences are SGHTA and FQGTGA. In nucleotides, the CDR3 is TGTGCCAGCAGCTTCGGTCCTCGGGGTGAGGTCGGGGAGCTGTTTTTT. This codes for CASSFGPRGEVGELFF.